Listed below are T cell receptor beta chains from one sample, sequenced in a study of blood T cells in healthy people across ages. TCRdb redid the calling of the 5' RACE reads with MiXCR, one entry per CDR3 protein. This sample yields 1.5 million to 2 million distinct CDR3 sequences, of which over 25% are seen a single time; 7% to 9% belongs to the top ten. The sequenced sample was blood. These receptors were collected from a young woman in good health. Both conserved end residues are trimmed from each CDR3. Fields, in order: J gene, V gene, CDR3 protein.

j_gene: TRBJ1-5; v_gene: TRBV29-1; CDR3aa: SVVVRGNQPQH
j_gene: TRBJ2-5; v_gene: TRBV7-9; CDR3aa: ASREGRETQY
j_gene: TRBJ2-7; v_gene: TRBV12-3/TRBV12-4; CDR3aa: ASGTSGTSSYEQY
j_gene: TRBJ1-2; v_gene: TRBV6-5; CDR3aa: ASSLQGFPSYGYT
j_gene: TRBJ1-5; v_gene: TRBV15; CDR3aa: ATSKNGNQPQH
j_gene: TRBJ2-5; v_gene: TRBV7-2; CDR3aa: ASSLEFSRGGETQY
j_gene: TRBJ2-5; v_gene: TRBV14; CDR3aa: ASSRDTSGVATQY
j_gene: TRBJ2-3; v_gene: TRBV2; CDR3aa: ASKEAPITDTQY
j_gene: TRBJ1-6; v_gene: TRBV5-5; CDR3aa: ASSQDRGASPLH
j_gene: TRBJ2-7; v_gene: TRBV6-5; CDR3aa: ASSNRGSSYEQY
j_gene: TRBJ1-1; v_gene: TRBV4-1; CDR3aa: ASRLSGGQSFAF
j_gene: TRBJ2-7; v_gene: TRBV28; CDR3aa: ASSDPGQSSYEQY
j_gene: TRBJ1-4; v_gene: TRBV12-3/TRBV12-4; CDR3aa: ASSLSGHNEKLF
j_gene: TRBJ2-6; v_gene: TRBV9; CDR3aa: ASSPHRYSGANVLT
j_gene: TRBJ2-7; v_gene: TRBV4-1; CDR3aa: ASSQAPVAGDPYEQY
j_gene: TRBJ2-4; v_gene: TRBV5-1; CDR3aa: ASGTGTLAKNIQY
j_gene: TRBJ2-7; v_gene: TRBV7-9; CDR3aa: ASSPDLGQGGWREQY
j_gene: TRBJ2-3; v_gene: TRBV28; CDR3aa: ASRTGGALPSQY
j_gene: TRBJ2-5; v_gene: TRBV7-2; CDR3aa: ASSLAGPKETQY
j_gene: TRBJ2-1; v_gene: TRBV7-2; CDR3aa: ASSLRGGGMYNEQF
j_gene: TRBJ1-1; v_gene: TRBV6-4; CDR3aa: ASSDSRETEAF
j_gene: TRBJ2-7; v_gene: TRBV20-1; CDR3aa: SAEPTGSNEQY
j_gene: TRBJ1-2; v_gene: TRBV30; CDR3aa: AWATHNYGYT
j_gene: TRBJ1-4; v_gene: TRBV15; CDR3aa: ATSRDRDRDEKLF
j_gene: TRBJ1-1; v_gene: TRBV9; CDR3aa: ASSVGDSYTEAF
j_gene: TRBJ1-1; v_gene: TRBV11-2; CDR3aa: ASSLRRWGTEAF
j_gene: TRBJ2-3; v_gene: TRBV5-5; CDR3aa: ASSYGQQVDTQY
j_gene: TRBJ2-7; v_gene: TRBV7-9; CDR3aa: ASSLRGSEYEQY
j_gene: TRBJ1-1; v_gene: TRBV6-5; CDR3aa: ASSYNRGRGEAF
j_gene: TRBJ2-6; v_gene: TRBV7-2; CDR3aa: ASSRDVAGANVLT
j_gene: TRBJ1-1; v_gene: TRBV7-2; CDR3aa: ASSLVGGSGEAF
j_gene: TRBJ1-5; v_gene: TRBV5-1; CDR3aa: ASSPEGGGNQPQH
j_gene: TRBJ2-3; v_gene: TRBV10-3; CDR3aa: AISESAGVGTDTQY
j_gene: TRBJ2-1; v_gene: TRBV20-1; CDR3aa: SARDTGTGVHNEQF
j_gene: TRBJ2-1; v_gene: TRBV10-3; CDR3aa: AITGTSGGDEQF
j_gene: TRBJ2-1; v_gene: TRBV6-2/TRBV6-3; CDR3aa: ASSFSTSSGSYNEQF
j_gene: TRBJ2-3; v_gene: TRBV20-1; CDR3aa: SPRGTGLDTQY
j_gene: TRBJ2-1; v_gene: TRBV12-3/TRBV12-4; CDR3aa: ASRREWSYNEQF
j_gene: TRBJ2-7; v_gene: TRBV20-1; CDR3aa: SVSPWGSGSYEQY
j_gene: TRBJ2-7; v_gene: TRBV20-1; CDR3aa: SARVRVGYEQY
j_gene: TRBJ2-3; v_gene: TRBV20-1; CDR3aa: SARVSSGGALDTQY
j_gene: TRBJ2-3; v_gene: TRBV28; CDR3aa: ASSPHSGGALDTQY
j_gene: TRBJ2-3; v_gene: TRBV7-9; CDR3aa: ASSPDRYRTDTQY
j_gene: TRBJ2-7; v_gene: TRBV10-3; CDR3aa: AISESTKGTYEQY
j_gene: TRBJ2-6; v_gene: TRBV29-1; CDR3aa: SVAFGASSSGANVLT
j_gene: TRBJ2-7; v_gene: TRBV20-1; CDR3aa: SARDHRLSAYEQY